These 30 T cell receptor beta chains were all obtained from the same sample, sequenced in a study of T cell clones after liver transplantation. Assay used: immunoSEQ multiplex PCR; TCRdb lists only in-frame clones, some missing. Of 95,000 to 110,000 clones in the sample, about 86% were seen once. This sample comprised CD4+ T cells from blood, obtained approximately 4 years after liver transplant. The receptors stem from a human patient who received a liver transplant. Some T cells may originate from the graft donor.

This chain connects TRBV10-3 to TRBJ1-1; D is perhaps TRBD1 (6 bases). Looked up from germline, CDR1 is ENHRY and CDR2 is SYGVKD. This CDR3 has 14 amino acids. The V end lost 6 bases, the J end lost 3 bases, and 14 bases lay between the germline ends. The CDR3 protein is CAIRGTGLDTEAFF. In DNA form, the CDR3 reads TGTGCCATCAGGGGTACAGGGCTAGACACTGAAGCTTTCTTT.

The rearrangement joins TRBV4-3 to TRBJ1-5; D possibly corresponds to TRBD1 (5 bases). This CDR3 has 13 amino acids. The ends were cut back, 2 bases at V and 11 bases at J, with 13 bases in the middle. CDR1 LGHNA and CDR2 YSLEER come from the germline V gene. CDR3 residues: CASSQSHLDTQHF. CDR3 DNA sequence: TGCGCCAGCAGCCAATCCCACTTGGACACCCAGCATTTT.

The chain links TRBV18 to TRBJ1-6; maybe TRBD1 (5 bases). CDR3 length equals 15 residues. The V end was cut by 6 bases, the J end by 6 bases, with 15 bases between. Germline V gene lookup returns CDR1 KGHSH and CDR2 LQKENI. This CDR3 is CASSQGGISNSPLHF. CDR3 in DNA: TGTGCCAGCTCCCAGGGAGGGATTTCTAATTCACCCCTCCACTTT.

The count of this clone is one. The rearrangement joins TRBV10-1 to TRBJ1-2; no clear D. Trimming shortened V by 3 bases and J by 4 bases, and 9 bases separated the two germline ends. CDR3 size: 13 residues. The germline CDR1 and CDR2 sequences are WNHNN and SYGVQD (reference sequence). CDR3 DNA sequence: TGCGCCAGCAGTGAAAAGGGAGGCTATGGCTACACCTTC. Protein product: CASSEKGGYGYTF.

The chain carries TRBV7-8 and TRBJ2-5, with D possibly matching TRBD1 (5 bases). Trimming stripped 1 base from V and 2 bases from J, with 11 bases between. From germline, CDR1 is SGHVS and CDR2 FQNEAQ. The length of the CDR3 is 15 residues. CDR3 sequence: CASSLEGQPQETQYF. In nucleotides, the CDR3 is TGTGCCAGCAGCTTAGAGGGGCAGCCGCAAGAGACCCAGTACTTC.

The gene calls are TRBV9 and TRBJ2-7; D perhaps matches TRBD2 (7 bases). The CDR3 sequence is 13 residues long. V lost 0 bases and J 7 bases, leaving 11 bases between the germline ends. CDR1 and CDR2 from the germline V gene are SGDLS and YYNGEE. The CDR3 nucleotides are TGTGCCAGCAGCGTAGCAGGGGAGGGGGAGCAGTACTTC. Its translation: CASSVAGEGEQYF.

Only one count was recorded for this clone. The gene calls are TRBV28 and TRBJ2-2; D gene ambiguous. The length of the CDR3 is 13 residues. Trimming removed 6 bases from V and 4 bases from J, with 9 bases in between. Germline-derived CDR1 and CDR2 are MDHEN and SYDVKM. The chain's CDR3 is CASSVGLTGELFF. The CDR3 bases are TGTGCCAGCAGCGTGGGCCTCACCGGGGAGCTGTTTTTT.

This chain connects TRBV5-4 to TRBJ1-4; D is perhaps TRBD1 (5 bases). This CDR3 spans 14 amino acids. Germline V gives CDR1 SGHNT, CDR2 YYREEE (reference sequence). Trimming removed 0 bases at V and 7 bases at J, with 10 bases between. CDR3 protein: CASSLEGRSEKLFF. As DNA, the CDR3 is TGTGCCAGCAGCTTGGAGGGGCGGAGTGAAAAACTGTTTTTT.

This clone appeared once. This chain connects TRBV27 to TRBJ2-2; a weak D match, TRBD2 (6 bases). This CDR3 has 16 residues. The V and J ends lost 6 bases and 6 bases respectively, with 20 bases between them. Germline V gene sequence: CDR1 MNHEY, CDR2 SMNVEV (reference sequence). The CDR3 loop is CASSTYDRPGAGELFF. CDR3 nucleotides: TGTGCCAGCAGCACCTATGACCGTCCGGGGGCCGGGGAGCTGTTTTTT.

The chain uses TRBV5-1 and TRBJ2-3; D remains unclear. The CDR3 spans 11 residues. The V and J ends lost 5 bases and 7 bases respectively, with 8 bases between them. CDR1 is SGHRS, CDR2 YFSETQ, per germline. This chain's CDR3 is CASSIVNTQYF. CDR3 nucleotides: TGCGCCAGCAGTATCGTGAATACGCAGTATTTT.

The chain employs TRBV29-1 and TRBJ1-5, with 9 nucleotides matching TRBD1. The germline CDR1 and CDR2 sequences are SQVTM and ANQGSEA. The V segment lost 6 bases and the J segment 11 bases; nucleotides outside the gene matches: 8. The CDR3 runs to 12 residues. The CDR3 bases are TGCAGCGTCGGACAGGGGAAGGGGGCCCAGCATTTT. This translates into CSVGQGKGAQHF.

V usage is TRBV7-2 and J usage is TRBJ1-3, with 7 bases fitting TRBD1. This CDR3 region has 14 residues. Germline CDR1 and CDR2: SGHTA and FQGNSA. V shed 4 bases, J shed 4 bases, and the junction held 4 bases outside the gene matches. CDR3 residues: CASSYDRAGNTIYF. CDR3 coding DNA: TGTGCCAGCAGCTACGACAGGGCCGGAAACACCATATATTTT.

V gene TRBV7-2 combines with J gene TRBJ1-4; 7 nucleotides align to TRBD1. The length of the CDR3 is 15 residues. Germline V gives CDR1 SGHTA, CDR2 FQGNSA. V shed 4 bases and J 5 bases; nucleotides not matched to a gene: 7. CDR3 in amino acids: CASSSNRGGNEKLFF. The DNA for the CDR3 is TGTGCCAGCAGCTCGAACAGGGGAGGGAATGAAAAACTGTTTTTT.

V usage is TRBV30 and J usage is TRBJ1-3; 9 nucleotides line up with TRBD1. The V and J ends lost 4 bases and 4 bases, in that order; junction bases with no gene match: 5. CDR1 is GTSNPN and CDR2 is SVGIG in the germline V gene (reference sequence). The CDR3 has 14 residues. Here the CDR3 reads CAWNPGQGGNTIYF. The DNA for the CDR3 is TGTGCCTGGAACCCGGGACAGGGAGGAAACACCATATATTTT.

The chain recombines TRBV5-5 with TRBJ1-1; tentatively, D is TRBD1 (6 bases). Trimming removed 5 bases at V and 5 bases at J, with 16 bases between. CDR3 size: 14 residues. The germline V gene encodes CDR1 SGHKS and CDR2 YYEKEE (reference sequence). This CDR3 reads CASRPGVYFTEAFF. DNA for the CDR3: TGTGCCAGCAGGCCAGGGGTCTACTTTACTGAAGCTTTCTTT.

The rearrangement uses TRBV7-8 and TRBJ2-5; 7 positions match TRBD2. The germline gives CDR1 SGHVS, CDR2 FQNEAQ. The V segment lost 2 bases and the J segment 4 bases; nucleotides outside the gene matches: 13. The CDR3 loop spans 17 amino acids. The CDR3 region has the DNA TGTGCCAGCAGCTTAATCAGTGGCGGGAGTGCAGGAGAGACCCAGTACTTC. Protein: CASSLISGGSAGETQYF.

The CDR3 is CASALSSTQYF. The DNA of the CDR3 is TGTGCTAGTGCCCTATCTAGTACGCAGTATTTT. The chain employs TRBV12-5 and TRBJ2-3; D not resolved. This CDR3 comprises 11 residues. Trimming pared 7 bases from V and 8 bases from J, leaving 10 bases between. The germline V gene has CDR1 LGHNT and CDR2 FRNRAP.

The V and J genes are TRBV5-4 and TRBJ2-1; 7 nucleotides line up with TRBD2. The V segment lost 3 bases and the J segment 5 bases; nucleotides outside the gene matches: 11. Per germline, CDR1 SGHNT and CDR2 YYREEE (reference sequence). The CDR3 is made up of 16 amino acids. The CDR3 DNA sequence: TGTGCCAGCAGCTCGGGGGGTGGATCGAAGGACAATGAGCAGTTCTTC. As protein: CASSSGGGSKDNEQFF.

The rearrangement uses TRBV28 and TRBJ1-6; D is unresolved. CDR1 MDHEN and CDR2 SYDVKM come from the germline V gene. Trimming shortened V by 6 bases and J by 6 bases, and 12 bases separated the two germline ends. This CDR3 region has 14 residues. The CDR3 here is CASSLTATNSPLHF. CDR3 sequence (DNA): TGTGCCAGCAGCTTAACAGCTACTAATTCACCCCTCCACTTT. The full variable domain, in which reference TRBV28 and TRBJ1-6 provide the parts outside the CDR3, is DVKVTQSSRYLVKRTGEKVFLECVQDMDHENMFWYRQDPGLGLRLIYFSYDVKMKEKGDIPEGYSVSREKKERFSLILESASTNQTSMYLCASSLTATNSPLHFGNGTRLTVT.

The genes are TRBV5-6 and TRBJ1-2, with D unresolved. CDR3 length: 14 amino acids. Between the trimmed V and J ends, which lost 4 bases and 5 bases, there was a span of 15 bases. Germline loops: CDR1 SGHDT, CDR2 YYEEEE. CDR3 DNA sequence: TGTGCCAGCAGCCTCCCGACATTCCGGTATGGCTACACCTTC. Amino acid sequence: CASSLPTFRYGYTF.

The gene calls are TRBV5-1 and TRBJ2-1; TRBD2 is a possible D gene (6 bases). The CDR3 spans 15 residues. V was pared by 4 bases and J by 7 bases, with 18 bases between. The germline V gene encodes CDR1 SGHRS and CDR2 YFSETQ. The DNA of the CDR3 is TGCGCCAGCAGCACTACCCGACTAGAAGTGAATGAGCAGTTCTTC. Residues: CASSTTRLEVNEQFF.

This rearrangement joins TRBV4-3 to TRBJ2-7; 10 nucleotides align to TRBD1. The trim removed 1 base at V and 3 bases at J, leaving 6 bases unmatched. The CDR3 is made up of 16 amino acids. Germline CDR1 reads LGHNA; CDR2 reads YSLEER. The CDR3 protein is CASSQGRTGGLYEQYF. The DNA for the CDR3 is TGCGCCAGCAGCCAAGGGAGGACAGGGGGTCTCTACGAGCAGTACTTC.

The V call is TRBV9, the J call TRBJ2-3; D may correspond to TRBD1 or TRBD2 (5 bases each). The CDR3 totals 14 residues. V lost 0 bases and J 8 bases, leaving 13 bases between the germline ends. CDR1 SGDLS and CDR2 YYNGEE come from the germline V gene. CDR3 protein: CASSVATGGSTQYF. DNA for the CDR3: TGTGCCAGCAGCGTAGCTACTGGGGGAAGTACGCAGTATTTT.

The chain is built from TRBV11-2 and TRBJ2-7; TRBD1 aligns across 8 bases. The ends lost 2 bases at V and 4 bases at J; junction bases unmatched: 7. CDR1 and CDR2 (germline): SGHAT, FQNNGV. CDR3 length: 15 residues. The CDR3 protein is CASSLFQGASYEQYF. The CDR3 nucleotides read TGTGCCAGCAGCTTATTTCAGGGGGCTTCGTACGAGCAGTACTTC.

V is TRBV4-1 and J is TRBJ2-1; TRBD2 might be the D (6 bases). Germline CDR1 reads MGHRA; CDR2 reads YSYEKL. Trimming stripped 1 base from V and 1 base from J, with 14 bases between. The CDR3 spans 17 residues. The CDR3 region has the DNA TGCGCCAGCAGCCAAGTTCCTCTAGCGAGTTCCTACAATGAGCAGTTCTTC. Amino acid sequence: CASSQVPLASSYNEQFF.

The chain links TRBV7-9 to TRBJ2-1; D gene ambiguous. Trimming left V 5 bases short and J 7 bases short, with 12 bases between. The CDR3 totals 13 residues. From germline, CDR1 is SEHNR and CDR2 FQNEAQ (reference sequence). CDR3 amino acids: CASSHIRKNEQFF. CDR3 nucleotide sequence: TGTGCCAGCAGCCACATAAGGAAGAATGAGCAGTTCTTC. The full variable domain, its missing parts supplied by reference TRBV7-9 and TRBJ2-1, is DTGVSQNPRHKITKRGQNVTFRCDPISEHNRLYWYRQTLGQGPEFLTYFQNEAQLEKSRLLSDRFSAERPKGSFSTLEIQRTEQGDSAMYLCASSHIRKNEQFFGPGTRLTVL.

This chain uses TRBV5-4 with TRBJ1-1, with TRBD1 matching 7 bases. Per germline, CDR1 SGHNT and CDR2 YYREEE (reference sequence). This CDR3 has 15 residues. V gave up 0 bases and J gave up 4 bases; unmatched junction bases: 6. The CDR3 DNA sequence: TGTGCCAGCAGCTTGGTAGGGGGCTGGGGCACTGAAGCTTTCTTT. It translates to CASSLVGGWGTEAFF.

The chain joins TRBV6-5 to TRBJ2-7; 8 bases line up with TRBD1. V lost 0 bases, J lost 5 bases, and 9 bases stayed unmatched. CDR3 length: 16 residues. Germline values: CDR1 MNHEY, CDR2 SVGAGI. The DNA for the CDR3 is TGTGCCAGCAGTTACTCCAGGACAGGGAGAATCCACGAGCAGTACTTC. Translating it yields CASSYSRTGRIHEQYF.

The chain links TRBV2 to TRBJ2-5; 15 bases align to TRBD2. Losses at the gene ends were 4 bases for V and 5 bases for J; bases not matched to a gene: 5. Germline V lookup: CDR1 SNHLY, CDR2 FYNNEI. This CDR3 has 16 amino acids. CDR3 nucleotide sequence: TGTGCCAGCAGTGGGACTAGCGGGGGGGCTCGGGAGACCCAGTACTTC. It is translated as CASSGTSGGARETQYF.

The chain combines TRBV27 with TRBJ1-3; TRBD1 agrees at 9 bases. The germline V gene has CDR1 MNHEY and CDR2 SMNVEV (reference sequence). There are 19 residues in the CDR3. The V and J ends lost 5 bases and 1 base, in that order; junction bases with no gene match: 15. CDR3 residues: CASSKWGKQGARSGNTIYF. The CDR3 region has the DNA TGTGCCAGCAGTAAATGGGGAAAACAGGGGGCAAGGTCTGGAAACACCATATATTTT.